This T cell receptor beta chain was sequenced for a study of T cell responses to AZD1222 COVID-19 vaccine. Whole-study findings and limits: The breadth and depth of Spike-specific TCRs increased once two AZD1222 doses had been given. Baseline serology detected seropositivity in only six AZD1222 recipients.

As to this clone: Its target is unknown.

Per the germline V gene, CDR1 is SGHAT and CDR2 is FQNNGV. The length of the CDR3 is 11 residues. V gave up 1 base and J gave up 8 bases, with 2 bases separating them. TCRdb's table, derived via immunoSEQ multiplex PCR, lists solely in-frame clones and lacks some. The table records around 170,000 clones, approximately 90% of them present only once. The sequencing used peripheral blood, collected on day 0 of AZD1222 vaccination. This TCR was recovered from an adult in good health. The rearrangement joins TRBV11-2 to TRBJ1-4; D gene uncertain. The DNA of the CDR3 is TGTGCCAGCAGCTTAGGAGAAAAACTGTTTTTT. Translation gives CASSLGEKLFF.